This T cell receptor beta chain was obtained from a study of blood T cell repertoires in COVID-19. Study-wide background: From the United States, Italy and Spain came samples of acute and convalescent COVID-19. In each case, the material was cDNA or gDNA derived from T cells, B-cell-depleted T cells, or PBMCs.

The authors' processing: Quantification of nucleated cells was approximated via reference gene primer amplification. Assay: immunoSEQ multiplex PCR; the TCRdb copy retains only in-frame clones and omits some. The V and J calls and clone size come from that table; D and trimming were worked out from the DNA. The sample records 150,000 to 200,000 clones, under 85% being singletons. This clonotype originated in a woman older than 75 with acute or convalescent COVID-19. The sequencing input was peripheral blood.

The CDR3 region has the DNA TGTGCCAGTAGCAAAGATGGGGGCGCAAGGTCCACCGGGGAGCTGTTTTTT. Translation: CASSKDGGARSTGELFF. The rearrangement links TRBV19 to TRBJ2-2, with TRBD1 as a possible D gene (6 bases). The CDR3 is 17 amino acids. Germline CDR1 is LNHDA and CDR2 is SQIVND (reference sequence). V dropped 6 bases and J dropped 4 bases, with 21 bases sitting between them.